These T cell receptor beta chains were read from a single sample in a study of cytomegalovirus exposure and HLA in healthy donors. TCRdb's copy holds only in-frame clones and misses some; the assay was immunoSEQ multiplex PCR. The table has a few hundred thousand clones, roughly 70% seen once. Material: PBMCs. These receptors originate from a female donor in good health and CMV-seronegative. CDR3s include the opening cysteine and the closing phenylalanine or tryptophan. Fields, in order: V gene, CDR3 length, clone size, J gene, CDR3 protein. The size field is filled for only some rows; it gives once, few, many or a size class.

>TRBV5-1|13|NA|TRBJ2-3
CASSSGTADTQYF
>TRBV19|12|few|TRBJ1-2
CASSLSGLGYTF
>TRBV11-2|15|NA|TRBJ2-7
CASSLGAGGRGEQYF
>TRBV18|15|NA|TRBJ2-1
CASSPRLAGYNEQFF
>TRBV21-1|12|NA|TRBJ2-3
CASSRDTDTQYF
>TRBV9|17|once|TRBJ1-2
CASSVASGAGSNYGYTF
>TRBV5-5|16|NA|TRBJ2-3
CASSRGLAGGTDTQYF
>TRBV6-1|13|NA|TRBJ1-1
CAGRTDRASEAFF
>TRBV28|17|NA|TRBJ1-5
CASSQLDGGIGNQPQHF
>TRBV7-8|13|NA|TRBJ2-7
CASSSGQVDEQYF
>TRBV7-8|13|NA|TRBJ1-5
CASQGMRNQPQHF
>TRBV9|14|NA|TRBJ2-2
CASSRSGDTGELFF
>TRBV14|15|NA|TRBJ2-7
CASSMRQGVTYEQYF
>TRBV7-9|16|few|TRBJ2-4
CASSSTSGVAKNIQYF
>TRBV10-3|15|few|TRBJ2-2
CAIGRGTSQGGELFF
>TRBV28|14|NA|TRBJ2-5
CASGFQGGRETQYF
>TRBV7-6|18|NA|TRBJ2-6
CASSLLGTASSGANVLTF
>TRBV5-1|16|NA|TRBJ1-2
CASSFNTGGSGYGYTF
>TRBV18|13|NA|TRBJ1-2
CASSPGQTDGYTF
>TRBV5-6|13|NA|TRBJ2-7
CASSRDYGYEQYF
>TRBV28|14|once|TRBJ2-7
CASSSSGLSYEQYF
>TRBV28|15|NA|TRBJ2-3
CASSLPGQGTDTQYF
>TRBV28|16|NA|TRBJ1-2
CASSPPSGTGAHGYTF
>TRBV9|11|NA|TRBJ1-4
CASGLNEKLFF
>TRBV5-8|14|NA|TRBJ2-1
CASSLVGGNNEQFF
>TRBV28|14|NA|TRBJ1-2
CASSLSRDRGGYTF
>TRBV5-4|15|NA|TRBJ2-5
CASSLDRGGPGTQYF
>TRBV6-1|17|NA|TRBJ1-1
CASRENRGPGWNTEAFF
>TRBV28|15|NA|TRBJ1-2
CATQSTSGGFYGYTF
>TRBV29-1|14|NA|TRBJ2-2
CSVGTSGNTGELFF
>TRBV27|15|NA|TRBJ2-3
CASSLSVGGTDTQYF